These 18 T cell receptor beta chains were all obtained from the same sample, sequenced in a study of monozygotic twins with inflammatory bowel disease. Following a re-call of the 5' RACE reads, TCRdb has one entry per CDR3 protein and lacks DNA. The repertoire table contains fewer than 350,000 distinct CDR3 sequences. The sequencing sample was made of blood. The receptors were gathered from a human donor with ulcerative colitis or Crohn's disease, or a healthy co-twin of an affected twin (not recorded which).

The rearrangement joins TRBV12-3 or TRBV12-4 to TRBJ2-5; there is no DNA to check the TCRdb D call of TRBD1. There are 15 residues in the CDR3. CDR3: CASSADRGLGETQYF.

The chain links TRBV18 to TRBJ1-2; the D call from TCRdb, TRBD1, cannot be confirmed without DNA. The CDR3 is made up of 16 amino acids. The germline V gene encodes CDR1 KGHSH and CDR2 LQKENI. This chain's CDR3 is CASSPIRDGGYYGYTF.

The genes are TRBV7-2 and TRBJ2-3; checking the TCRdb D call of TRBD1 is not possible without DNA. The CDR3 is 16 amino acids. The V gene's germline CDR1 is SGHTA and CDR2 FQGNSA. The CDR3 region is CASSLSPGRPTDTQYF.

The chain is built from TRBV5-6 and TRBJ1-1. Germline CDR1 and CDR2: SGHDT and YYEEEE. CDR3 length equals 15 residues. The CDR3 spells CASSLAGWAFVEAFF.

V is TRBV12-3 or TRBV12-4 and J is TRBJ1-2. The length of the CDR3 is 12 residues. CDR3: CASGRSEGGYTF.

The J gene is TRBJ2-1, the V gene TRBV6-5; TCRdb returns TRBD1, unconfirmable since there is no DNA. This CDR3 is built from 15 residues. Germline V CDR1 and CDR2: MNHEY, SVGAGI. CDR3 sequence: CASSYSGQGHREQFF.

The rearrangement links TRBV6-1 to TRBJ2-1; as DNA is missing, the TRBD2 call by TCRdb cannot be tested. From germline, CDR1 is MNHNS and CDR2 SASEGT. This CDR3 has 15 amino acids. CDR3 in amino acids: CASRGGRAGGNEQFF.

J is TRBJ1-2 and V is TRBV20-1; without DNA, the TCRdb call of TRBD1 cannot be checked. Germline-derived CDR1 and CDR2 are DFQATT and SNEGSKA (reference sequence). The CDR3 runs to 14 residues. The CDR3 loop reads CSASWPGGNYGYTF.

The genes are TRBV5-1 and TRBJ2-3; TCRdb returns TRBD2, unconfirmable since there is no DNA. This CDR3 region has 15 residues. Germline values: CDR1 SGHRS, CDR2 YFSETQ. The CDR3 is CASNPSGRAADTQYF.

The chain is built from TRBV10-3 and TRBJ1-2; TCRdb's D call of TRBD1 is untestable without DNA. The CDR3 has 15 residues. CDR1 and CDR2 (germline): ENHRY, SYGVKD. CDR3 loop: CAISASAGTGGGYTF.

The chain couples TRBV28 to TRBJ1-1. This CDR3 contains 12 residues. The germline CDR1 and CDR2 sequences are MDHEN and SYDVKM. CDR3 residues: CASREGNTEAFF.

The rearrangement joins TRBV7-8 to TRBJ2-2; there is no DNA to check the TCRdb D call of TRBD2. The CDR3 is 15 amino acids. Germline-derived CDR1 and CDR2 are SGHVS and FQNEAQ. The CDR3 loop is CASSPSSGGSGELFF.

The rearrangement joins TRBV5-1 to TRBJ1-2; lacking DNA, the TRBD1 call made by TCRdb goes unchecked. The CDR3 has 14 amino acids. In germline, CDR1 is SGHRS, CDR2 YFSETQ. CDR3 loop: CASSLAGQGEGYTF.

The genes are TRBV9 and TRBJ2-7; TCRdb indicates TRBD1, and absent DNA this call remains unverified. The CDR3 length is 13 residues. Germline CDR1 reads SGDLS; CDR2 reads YYNGEE. CDR3 amino acids: CASSVRQGYEQYF.

The V call is TRBV29-1, the J call TRBJ2-1. This CDR3 region has 11 residues. Germline CDR1 and CDR2: SQVTM and ANQGSEA. The CDR3 is CSVRIGYEQFF.

The chain uses TRBV4-1 and TRBJ2-3; TCRdb indicates TRBD2, and absent DNA this call remains unverified. Germline V CDR1 and CDR2: MGHRA, YSYEKL. The CDR3 sequence is 18 residues long. The CDR3 sequence: CASSQLGLAVRGTDTQYF.

The chain has TRBV10-1 and TRBJ1-6. Germline V CDR1 and CDR2: WNHNN, SYGVQD (reference sequence). The length of the CDR3 is 13 residues. Here the CDR3 reads CASRRTENSPLHF.

This chain links TRBV12-3 or TRBV12-4 with TRBJ2-6; without DNA, the TCRdb call of TRBD1 cannot be checked. The CDR3 is 15 amino acids. CDR3 sequence reads: CASVWGGSGANVLTF.